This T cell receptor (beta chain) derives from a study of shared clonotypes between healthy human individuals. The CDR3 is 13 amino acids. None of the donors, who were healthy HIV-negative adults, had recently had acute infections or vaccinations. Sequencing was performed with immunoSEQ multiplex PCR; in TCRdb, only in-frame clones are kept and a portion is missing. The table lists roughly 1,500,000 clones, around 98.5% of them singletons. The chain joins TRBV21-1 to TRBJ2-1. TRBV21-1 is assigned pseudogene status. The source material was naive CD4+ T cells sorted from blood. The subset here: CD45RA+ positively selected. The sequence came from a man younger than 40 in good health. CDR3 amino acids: CASIGGTYNEQFF. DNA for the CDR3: TGTGCCAGCATTGGGGGTACCTACAATGAGCAGTTCTTC.